This T cell receptor (beta chain) was obtained from a study of T cell responses to AZD1222 COVID-19 vaccine. The CDR3 is made up of 15 amino acids. The junction had 6 bases not matched to a gene; V was cut back by 1 base and J by 4 bases. CDR1 and CDR2 from the germline V gene are SGHDN and FVKESK. This table comes from immunoSEQ multiplex PCR, and its TCRdb copy is limited to in-frame clones, with some not included. The data contain about 130,000 clones, roughly 91% of them singletons. The chain uses TRBV14 and TRBJ1-1, with 7 bases matching TRBD1. This clonotype was obtained from an adult in good health. Sequenced material: peripheral blood, taken on day 0 of MenACWY control vaccination. Here the CDR3 reads CASSQVDRVGTEAFF. Written as DNA, the CDR3 is TGTGCCAGCAGCCAAGTAGACAGGGTAGGCACTGAAGCTTTCTTT.